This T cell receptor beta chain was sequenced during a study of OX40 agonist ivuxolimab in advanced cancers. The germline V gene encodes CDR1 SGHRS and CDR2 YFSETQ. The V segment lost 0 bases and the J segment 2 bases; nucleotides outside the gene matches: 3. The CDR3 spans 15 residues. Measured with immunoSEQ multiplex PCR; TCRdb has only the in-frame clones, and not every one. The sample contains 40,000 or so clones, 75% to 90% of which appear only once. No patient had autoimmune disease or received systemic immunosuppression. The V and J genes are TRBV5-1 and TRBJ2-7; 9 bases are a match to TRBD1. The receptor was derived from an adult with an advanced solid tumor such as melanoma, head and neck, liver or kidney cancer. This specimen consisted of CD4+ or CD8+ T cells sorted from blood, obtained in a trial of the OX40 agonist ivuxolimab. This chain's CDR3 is CASSLGDRDTYEQYF. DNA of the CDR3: TGCGCCAGCAGCTTGGGGGACAGGGACACCTACGAGCAGTACTTC.